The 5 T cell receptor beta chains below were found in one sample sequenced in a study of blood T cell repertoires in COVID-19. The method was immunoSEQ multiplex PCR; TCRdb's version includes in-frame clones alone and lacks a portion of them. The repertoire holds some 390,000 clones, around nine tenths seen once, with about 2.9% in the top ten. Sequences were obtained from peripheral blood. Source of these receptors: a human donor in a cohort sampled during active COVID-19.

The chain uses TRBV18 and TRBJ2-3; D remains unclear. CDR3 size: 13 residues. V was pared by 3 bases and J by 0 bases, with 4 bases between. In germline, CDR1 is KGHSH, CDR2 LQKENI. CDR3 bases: TGTGCCAGCTCACCGTCTAGCACAGATACGCAGTATTTT. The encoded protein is CASSPSSTDTQYF.

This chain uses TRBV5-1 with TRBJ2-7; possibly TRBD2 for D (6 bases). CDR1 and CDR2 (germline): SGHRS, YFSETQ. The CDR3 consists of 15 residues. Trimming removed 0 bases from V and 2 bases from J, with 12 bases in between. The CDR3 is CASSLDGGVAYEQYF. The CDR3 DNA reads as TGCGCCAGCAGCTTGGATGGCGGGGTAGCCTACGAGCAGTACTTC. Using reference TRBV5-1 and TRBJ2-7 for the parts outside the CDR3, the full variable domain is KAGVTQTPRYLIKTRGQQVTLSCSPISGHRSVSWYQQTPGQGLQFLFEYFSETQRNKGNFPGRFSGRQFSNSRSEMNVSTLELGDSALYLCASSLDGGVAYEQYFGPGTRLTVT.

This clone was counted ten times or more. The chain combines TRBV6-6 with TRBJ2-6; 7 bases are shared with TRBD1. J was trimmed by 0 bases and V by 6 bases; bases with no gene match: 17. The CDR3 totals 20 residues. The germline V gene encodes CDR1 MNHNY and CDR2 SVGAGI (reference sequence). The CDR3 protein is CASSHHRTGVLSSGANVLTF. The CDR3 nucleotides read TGTGCCAGCAGCCACCACCGAACAGGGGTCCTAAGCTCTGGGGCCAACGTCCTGACTTTC.

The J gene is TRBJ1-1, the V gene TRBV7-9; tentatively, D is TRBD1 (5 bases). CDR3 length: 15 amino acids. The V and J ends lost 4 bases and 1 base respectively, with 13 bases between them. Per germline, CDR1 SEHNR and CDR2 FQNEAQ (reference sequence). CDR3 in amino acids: CASSWTREENTEAFF. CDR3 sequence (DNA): TGTGCCAGCAGCTGGACAAGGGAGGAGAACACTGAAGCTTTCTTT.

The DNA for the CDR3 is TGTGCCAGCAGTCCAGGGACTAGCGGGAGGTCCACAGATACGCAGTATTTT. Protein: CASSPGTSGRSTDTQYF. This sequence joins TRBV27 and TRBJ2-3, with 15 bases that match TRBD2. There are 17 residues in the CDR3. V lost 5 bases and J lost 2; bases outside the gene matches: 5. Germline V gives CDR1 MNHEY, CDR2 SMNVEV (reference sequence).